This TCR beta chain was sequenced in a study of T cell responses to AZD1222 COVID-19 vaccine. The study's findings and limits: Mapped onto spike, vaccine-associated CD4 TCRs spanned it and were dominant at 160-218 and 743-854. Sampling captured repertoires only after the peak T cell response. Possibly, clonal diversity was underestimated; donors were largely white British and included more females. Epitopes outside B.1.351 and B.1.1.7 mutated regions reportedly drew nearly half of spike TCRs.

The ends were cut back, 5 bases at V and 2 bases at J, with 13 bases in the middle. Germline CDR1 LNHDA, CDR2 SQIVND (reference sequence). The length of the CDR3 is 15 residues. Produced via immunoSEQ multiplex PCR; TCRdb's table is partial and in-frame only. The table shows 140,000 to 150,000 clones, with 70% to 90% occurring only once. As concerns this clone: Its antigen remains unknown.

The TCR comes from an adult in good health. The chain carries TRBV19 and TRBJ1-5, with D possibly matching TRBD1 (6 bases). Sequences were derived from peripheral blood, sampled on day 0 of AZD1222 vaccination. Here the CDR3 DNA reads TGTGCCAGTAGTCCACAGGGTTTGGGCAATCAGCCCCAGCATTTT. Translated, it gives CASSPQGLGNQPQHF.